The source of this T cell receptor (beta chain) is a study of cytomegalovirus exposure and HLA in healthy donors. Findings and caveats of the study: In vitro work confirmed that a few CMV-associated chains recognize CMV antigens. Sequencing likely generated an artifact that appeared as a cluster of highly shared sequence variants. High specificity and sensitivity for cytomegalovirus status were reported for the classifier.

PCR employed 60 Vbeta and 13 Jbeta primers. Libraries were prepared by immunoSEQ multiplex PCR; TCRdb keeps only in-frame clonotypes and omits some of them. The table lists about 150,000 clones, over 60% of them singletons. Note on this clone: Its antigen is still unknown.

Germline trimming cut 3 bases from V and 10 bases from J; bases unmatched to any gene: 9. The CDR3 has 16 amino acids. Per germline, CDR1 SGHTA and CDR2 FQGNSA. The TCR was taken from a woman aged 30 to 39 in good health and CMV-seronegative. The source material was PBMCs. The gene calls are TRBV7-2 and TRBJ1-6, with 10 bases lining up with TRBD1. DNA for the CDR3: TGTGCCAGCAGCTTCAGGGACAGGGGAGGAAGATCACCCCTCCACTTT. Amino acids: CASSFRDRGGRSPLHF.